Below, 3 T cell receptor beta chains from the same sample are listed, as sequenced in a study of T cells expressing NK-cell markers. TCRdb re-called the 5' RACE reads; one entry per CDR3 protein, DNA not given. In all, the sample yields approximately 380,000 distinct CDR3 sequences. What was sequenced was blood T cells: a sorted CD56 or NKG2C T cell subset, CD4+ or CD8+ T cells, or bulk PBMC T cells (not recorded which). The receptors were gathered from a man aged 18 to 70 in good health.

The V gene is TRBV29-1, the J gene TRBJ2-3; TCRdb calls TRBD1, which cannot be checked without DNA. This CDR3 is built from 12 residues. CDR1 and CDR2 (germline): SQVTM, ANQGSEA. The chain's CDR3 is CSERQSTDTQYF.

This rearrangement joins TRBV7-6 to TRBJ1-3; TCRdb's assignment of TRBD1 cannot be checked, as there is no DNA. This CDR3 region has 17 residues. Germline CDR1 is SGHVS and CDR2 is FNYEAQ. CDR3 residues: CASSLAGQGRTGNTIYF.

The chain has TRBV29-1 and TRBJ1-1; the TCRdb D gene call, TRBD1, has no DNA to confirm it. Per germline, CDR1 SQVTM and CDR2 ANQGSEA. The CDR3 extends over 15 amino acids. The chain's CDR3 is CSAGAADSMNTEAFF. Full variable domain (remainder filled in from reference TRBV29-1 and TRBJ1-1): SAVISQKPSRDICQRGTSLTIQCQVDSQVTMMFWYRQQPGQSLTLIATANQGSEATYESGFVIDKFPISRPNLTFSTLTVSNMSPEDSSIYLCSAGAADSMNTEAFFGQGTRLTVV.